This TCR beta chain was observed in a study of blood T cell repertoires in COVID-19. Study-wide context: The samples span acute and convalescent COVID-19 from the United States, Italy and Spain. PBMCs, B-cell-depleted T cells, or T cells provided the cDNA or gDNA that made up the material.

This clone was found once. The method was immunoSEQ multiplex PCR; TCRdb's version includes in-frame clones alone and lacks a portion of them. The sample consists of about 120,000 clones, 79% of them appearing once. The CDR3 is made up of 12 amino acids. Trimming shortened V by 7 bases and J by 10 bases, and 14 bases separated the two germline ends. Germline V gives CDR1 SNHLY, CDR2 FYNNEI. The chain joins TRBV2 to TRBJ2-4; D possibly corresponds to TRBD2 (6 bases). Sequencing was performed on peripheral blood. This TCR derives from a woman older than 75 with acute or convalescent COVID-19. DNA for the CDR3: TGTGCCAGCAACCGGAGGGAGGAAATTCAGTACTTC. It is translated as CASNRREEIQYF.